In its sample, the clone carrying this T cell receptor (beta chain) was seen once. The antigen remains unidentified. Positive CCR7 selection of CD45RO-negative cells yielded the naive CD8 cells, and terminally differentiated effector memory CD45RA+ cells were excluded. Germline V lookup: CDR1 MGHRA, CDR2 YSYEKL. CDR3 length equals 14 residues. V trimming: 3 bases; J trimming: 3 bases; junction bases outside the gene matches: 4. The protocol was immunoSEQ multiplex PCR, while the TCRdb copy is restricted to in-frame clones and leaves out a portion. This sample carries about 2.1 million clones, around 93% of them seen once, and the ten largest clones take about 1.7%. The data belong to a study of shared clonotypes between healthy human individuals. Study-wide results and limits: The donor pool, a small one, limited the genetic and exposure-history diversity represented. Clonotypes that were shared across a handful of donors made up around 5% of naive CD4 clonotypes.

This clonotype was sampled from a man aged 18 to 30 in good health. Some clones in this sample may be carry-over from other donors' samples. Sample: naive CD8+ T cells from PBMCs. This sequence joins TRBV4-1 and TRBJ2-7; 8 bases line up with TRBD1. The DNA for the CDR3 is TGCGCCAGCAGCCACGGACAGGGAAACTACGAGCAGTACTTC. Translated: CASSHGQGNYEQYF.